Listed below are T cell receptor beta chains from one sample, sequenced in a study of cytomegalovirus exposure and HLA in healthy donors. Some clones are missing from TCRdb's copy, which holds only in-frame ones; the method was immunoSEQ multiplex PCR. Found here are over 150,000 clones, approximately 78% of them singletons; the top ten hold about 12%. Sequences were obtained from PBMCs. The receptors derive from a woman aged 45-65 years in good health and CMV-seropositive. Both conserved end residues are part of each CDR3. The D gene is left open where the match is weak. Clone size is not always given. Where it is, it says once, few, many or a class for expanded clones.

j_call,d_call,v_call,clone_size,cdr3_nt,cdr3_aa
TRBJ1-3,TRBD1,TRBV2,.,TGTGCCAGCAGTCTAATACTTAGGGACAGGCGGACGGGAAACACCATATATTTT,CASSLILRDRRTGNTIYF
TRBJ2-2,.,TRBV6-6,.,TGTGCCAGCACCTCGAGTGGCGGCACCGGGGAGCTGTTTTTT,CASTSSGGTGELFF
TRBJ1-2,TRBD1,TRBV30,.,TGTGCCTCTGCCCCCCGGGACAGGGTTGTAGGAGGCTACACCTTC,CASAPRDRVVGGYTF
TRBJ1-2,TRBD1,TRBV9,.,TGTGCCAACGAGATCCGGACAGGGGACACCTTTAACTATGGCTACACCTTC,CANEIRTGDTFNYGYTF
TRBJ1-1,TRBD1,TRBV19,.,TGTGCCAGTAGCTTAGGACAGGGAAACACTGAAGCTTTCTTT,CASSLGQGNTEAFF
TRBJ2-5,.,TRBV2,.,TGTGCCAGCAGCGAGGGGCGTAGGGGGGGGCAGACCCAGTACTTC,CASSEGRRGGQTQYF
TRBJ2-1,.,TRBV28,.,TGTGCCAGCAATAGCAGGGTTTATGAGCAGTTCTTC,CASNSRVYEQFF
TRBJ2-7,TRBD1,TRBV5-5,.,TGTGCCAGCAGCTTAGCAGGGGGCGACGAGCAGTACTTC,CASSLAGGDEQYF
TRBJ1-4,.,TRBV2,.,TGTGCCAGCAGTACCCGTACGGGAGGGTCTGCTGAAAAACTGTTTTTT,CASSTRTGGSAEKLFF
TRBJ2-7,.,TRBV14,few,TGTGCCAGCAGCCAAGCCGGCGGAACCTACGAGCAGTACTTC,CASSQAGGTYEQYF
TRBJ2-3,.,TRBV5-4,.,TGTGCCAGCAGCTTGGACCCACGGTCCAGCACAGATACGCAGTATTTT,CASSLDPRSSTDTQYF
TRBJ1-2,TRBD1,TRBV6-1,.,TGTGCCAGCACAAAAGGGGGCCCTGGCTATGGCTACACCTTC,CASTKGGPGYGYTF
TRBJ1-2,.,TRBV2,.,TGTGCCAGCAGTGAAGGCCGGGTAAACTATGGCTACACCTTC,CASSEGRVNYGYTF
TRBJ1-1,TRBD1,TRBV27,few,TGTGCCAGCAGACGGACAGGGGAGGAAACTGAAGCTTTCTTT,CASRRTGEETEAFF
TRBJ1-1,.,TRBV5-1,once,TGCGCCAGCAGCTTGGCGGACACCGTAGTGAACACTGAAGCTTTCTTT,CASSLADTVVNTEAFF
TRBJ2-7,TRBD1,TRBV6-1,.,TGTGCCAGCAGTGACGCAGGACAGGGGGCTTCCTACGAGCAGTACTTC,CASSDAGQGASYEQYF
TRBJ1-5,.,TRBV27,.,TGTGCCAGCAGTTTGGTTGGGAGGGCTCATAGCAATCAGCCCCAGCATTTT,CASSLVGRAHSNQPQHF
TRBJ2-1,TRBD2,TRBV7-9,.,TGTGCCAGCAGCCAGGTCCCTAGCGGGGGCCCCCCGCGTGGCAATGAGCAGTTCTTC,CASSQVPSGGPPRGNEQFF
TRBJ1-2,.,TRBV15,few,TGTGCCACCAGCAGAGATCCGGGGAGTGGCGGCTACACCTTC,CATSRDPGSGGYTF
TRBJ2-5,.,TRBV5-4,.,TGTGCCAGCAGCTTGGGTGGGCAGGGAACAGGTAGTATCCAGTACTTC,CASSLGGQGTGSIQYF
TRBJ2-1,.,TRBV5-6,once,TGTGCCAGCGGCCAGTACAATGAGCAGTTCTTC,CASGQYNEQFF
TRBJ1-5,TRBD1,TRBV19,.,TGTGCCAGTAGTTTAGGTTGGGACAGCGGTAATCAGCCCCAGCATTTT,CASSLGWDSGNQPQHF
TRBJ1-5,.,TRBV30,.,TGTGCCTGGAGCTCTATCGGACAGCTCCAGCATTTT,CAWSSIGQLQHF
TRBJ1-1,TRBD1,TRBV30,.,TGTGCCTGTGGACAGGCGGAGTGGTCTGAAGCTTTCTTT,CACGQAEWSEAFF
TRBJ1-4,TRBD1,TRBV10-3,.,TGTGCCATCAGTGAGTCGAGGGGGCTAGGTGAAAAACTGTTTTTT,CAISESRGLGEKLFF
TRBJ2-7,TRBD1,TRBV5-1,.,TGCGCCAGCAGCTTGAGGGACAGGGGGCAATACGAGCAGTACTTC,CASSLRDRGQYEQYF
TRBJ2-5,.,TRBV5-1,.,TGCGCCAGCAGCTGGGGGGGCCCCGGAGAGACCCAGTACTTC,CASSWGGPGETQYF
TRBJ2-7,TRBD1,TRBV5-4,once,TGTGCCAGCAGCGGGACAGGGCGCGAGCAGTACTTC,CASSGTGREQYF
TRBJ1-5,.,TRBV27,.,TGTGCCAGCTCCCCGGGCGGGGGTGGCAATCAGCCCCAGCATTTT,CASSPGGGGNQPQHF
TRBJ2-7,TRBD1,TRBV5-4,.,TGTGCCAGCAGCTTGGGGGGGGACAGGGGGCGATACGAGCAGTACTTC,CASSLGGDRGRYEQYF
TRBJ1-2,.,TRBV5-5,.,TGTGCCAGCGACTACGCAGGGGATTGGGACTATGGCTACACCTTC,CASDYAGDWDYGYTF
TRBJ2-7,.,TRBV2,.,TGTGCCAGCAGTGACTGGCAGGGTTGGGACGAGCAGTACTTC,CASSDWQGWDEQYF
TRBJ2-5,TRBD1,TRBV9,.,TGTGCCAGCAGCGTAGAGAGTCAACAGGGGGCGGCCAAAGAGACCCAGTACTTC,CASSVESQQGAAKETQYF
TRBJ1-6,.,TRBV9,.,TGTGCCAGCAGCGTAGCTAGAACAGGTGGCACCCTCCACTTT,CASSVARTGGTLHF
TRBJ2-7,TRBD1,TRBV5-6,medium-sized,TGTGCCAGCAGCACCGGGACAGGGCTGGTCGAGCAGTACTTC,CASSTGTGLVEQYF
TRBJ2-3,.,TRBV27,.,TGTGGGGCGCAAGATACGCAGTATTTT,CGAQDTQYF
TRBJ2-1,TRBD2,TRBV7-9,.,TGTGCCAGCAGCTTAGGGACGGGACTAGGCCACAATGAGCAGTTCTTC,CASSLGTGLGHNEQFF
TRBJ2-1,.,TRBV4-2,.,TGTGCCAGCAGCCAAGAGAACGTCAGGGCGTATGAGCAGTTCTTC,CASSQENVRAYEQFF
TRBJ2-7,.,TRBV4-1,.,TGCGCCAGCAGCCAAGATGGAGGCACATCAACCTACGAGCAGTACTTC,CASSQDGGTSTYEQYF
TRBJ2-7,TRBD2,TRBV29-1,.,TGCAGCGTTGGACTAGCGGGGGCCTTACCCTACGAGCAGTACTTC,CSVGLAGALPYEQYF
TRBJ2-7,.,TRBV5-6,.,TGTGCCAGCAGCCCAGGGGTCGCGGCCTCCTACGAGCAGTACTTC,CASSPGVAASYEQYF
TRBJ2-1,.,TRBV7-2,.,TGTGCCAGCAGCTTAGGAGCGGGTAGGCAGTTCTTC,CASSLGAGRQFF
TRBJ1-2,.,TRBV5-1,.,TGCGCCAGCAGAGAGGCGGTATTGGGCTATGGCTACACCTTC,CASREAVLGYGYTF
TRBJ2-3,TRBD2,TRBV5-1,.,TGCGCCAGCAGCTTAGGACTAGCGGGGGCCCGCACAGATACGCAGTATTTT,CASSLGLAGARTDTQYF
TRBJ2-5,.,TRBV5-1,.,TGCGCCAGCAGCTTGGCCGGGGACTTCCAAGAGACCCAGTACTTC,CASSLAGDFQETQYF
TRBJ2-7,.,TRBV6-6,.,TGTGCCAGCAGTTACAGCGAGTACGAGCAGTACTTC,CASSYSEYEQYF
TRBJ2-3,.,TRBV2,.,TGTGCCAGCAGTTTGCTAGCGCAAACACTAAAAGATACGCAGTATTTT,CASSLLAQTLKDTQYF
TRBJ2-5,TRBD1,TRBV2,.,TGTGCCAGCAGCCGAGATGGGATCGGGACAGGGGGCAGGGAGACCCAGTACTTC,CASSRDGIGTGGRETQYF
TRBJ2-2,TRBD2,TRBV4-1,.,TGCGCCAGCAGCCGGACCCCAGCGGGGGGGTTCACCGGGGAGCTGTTTTTT,CASSRTPAGGFTGELFF
TRBJ2-7,.,TRBV5-5,.,TGTGCCAGCAGCTTGGACAGGCTGCTGAGTGGAGAGCAGTACTTC,CASSLDRLLSGEQYF
TRBJ2-1,.,TRBV20-1,.,TGCAGTGCTAGTGAGAATGAGCAGTTCTTC,CSASENEQFF
TRBJ1-6,.,TRBV6-1,.,TGTGCCAGCAGTGAACTGGGGGGGGCGAAATCACCCCTCCACTTT,CASSELGGAKSPLHF
TRBJ2-5,.,TRBV11-3,.,TGTGCCAGCAGCACCGGAGTCCTAGAGACCCAGTACTTC,CASSTGVLETQYF
TRBJ1-1,.,TRBV30,.,TGTGCCTGGAGTGATTACAGCCCCACTGAAGCTTTCTTT,CAWSDYSPTEAFF
TRBJ1-6,.,TRBV27,.,TGTGCCAGCAGTTTAAACAGAAGTAATTCACCCCTCCACTTT,CASSLNRSNSPLHF
TRBJ1-2,.,TRBV13,few,TGTGCCAGCAGCTTAGATAGCTATGGCTACACCTTC,CASSLDSYGYTF
TRBJ2-1,.,TRBV6-1,.,TGTGCCAGCAGTGAAGCGGACGGGAACTACAATGAGCAGTTCTTC,CASSEADGNYNEQFF